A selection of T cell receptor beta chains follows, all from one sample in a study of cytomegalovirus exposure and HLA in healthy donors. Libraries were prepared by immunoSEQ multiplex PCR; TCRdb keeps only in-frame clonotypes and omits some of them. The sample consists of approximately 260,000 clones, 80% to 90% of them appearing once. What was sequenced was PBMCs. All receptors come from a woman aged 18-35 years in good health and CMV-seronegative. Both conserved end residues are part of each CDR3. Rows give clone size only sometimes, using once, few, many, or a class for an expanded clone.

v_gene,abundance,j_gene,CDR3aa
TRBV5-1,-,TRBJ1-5,CASSLYGDSNQPQHF
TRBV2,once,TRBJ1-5,CASSHQQGNQPQHF
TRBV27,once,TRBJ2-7,CASRGVRDNIYEQYF
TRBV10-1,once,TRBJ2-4,CASSGGFSKNIQYF
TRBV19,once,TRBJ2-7,CASSIQGLKGEQYF
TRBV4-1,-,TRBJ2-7,CASSQYPRVYEQYF
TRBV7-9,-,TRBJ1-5,CASSLGVGQGRNQPQHF
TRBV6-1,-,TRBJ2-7,CASSYPQQQYF
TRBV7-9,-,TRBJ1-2,CASSLGGTDYGYTF
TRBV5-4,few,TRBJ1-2,CASSLGPPRSGYTF